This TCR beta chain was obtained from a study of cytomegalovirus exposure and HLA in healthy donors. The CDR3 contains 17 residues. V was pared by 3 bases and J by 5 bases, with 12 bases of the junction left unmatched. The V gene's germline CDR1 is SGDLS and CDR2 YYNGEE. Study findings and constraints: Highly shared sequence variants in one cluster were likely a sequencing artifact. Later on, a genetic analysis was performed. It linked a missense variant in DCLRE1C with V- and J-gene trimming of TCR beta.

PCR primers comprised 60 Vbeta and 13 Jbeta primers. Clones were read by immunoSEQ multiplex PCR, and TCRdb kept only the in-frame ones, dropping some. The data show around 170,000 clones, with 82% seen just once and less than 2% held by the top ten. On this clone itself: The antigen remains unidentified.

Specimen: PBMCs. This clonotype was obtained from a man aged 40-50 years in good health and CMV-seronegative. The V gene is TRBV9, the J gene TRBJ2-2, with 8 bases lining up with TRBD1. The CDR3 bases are TGTGCCAGCAGCGCCTTAGACAGGGGCCGAATTACCGGGGAGCTGTTTTTT. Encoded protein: CASSALDRGRITGELFF.